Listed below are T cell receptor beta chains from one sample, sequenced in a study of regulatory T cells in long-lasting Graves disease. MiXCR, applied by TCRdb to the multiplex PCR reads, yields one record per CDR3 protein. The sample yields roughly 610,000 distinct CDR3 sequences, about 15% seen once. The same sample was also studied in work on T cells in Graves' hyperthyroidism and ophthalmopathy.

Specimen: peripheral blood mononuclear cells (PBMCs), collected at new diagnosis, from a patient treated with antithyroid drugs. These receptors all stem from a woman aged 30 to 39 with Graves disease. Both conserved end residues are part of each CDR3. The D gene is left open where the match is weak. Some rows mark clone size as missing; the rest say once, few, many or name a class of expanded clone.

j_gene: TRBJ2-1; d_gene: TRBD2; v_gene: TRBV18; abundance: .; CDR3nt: TGTGCCAGCTCTTCAACTAGCGGAGTCTACAATGAGCAGTTCTTC; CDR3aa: CASSSTSGVYNEQFF
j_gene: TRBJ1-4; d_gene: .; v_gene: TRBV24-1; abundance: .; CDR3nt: TGTGCCACCAGTGATTTATGGGGGAAACTGTTTTTT; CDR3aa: CATSDLWGKLFF
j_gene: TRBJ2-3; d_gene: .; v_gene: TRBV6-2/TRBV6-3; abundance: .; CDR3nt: TGTGCCAGCAGCTTAGAGGGAGCAAGTTCGGATACGCAGTATTTT; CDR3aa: CASSLEGASSDTQYF
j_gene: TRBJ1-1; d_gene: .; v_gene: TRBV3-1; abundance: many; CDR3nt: TGTGCCAGCAGCCAGACAGGTGAAGCTTTCTTT; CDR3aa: CASSQTGEAFF
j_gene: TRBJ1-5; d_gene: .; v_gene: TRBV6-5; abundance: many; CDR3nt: TGTGCCAGCAGTTACTCGTGGACAGGCAATCAGCCCCAGCATTTT; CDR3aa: CASSYSWTGNQPQHF
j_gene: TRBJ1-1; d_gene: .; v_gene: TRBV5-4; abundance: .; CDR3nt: TGTGCCAGCAGCAAAGGTTTGGTCACGAACACTGAAGCTTTCTTT; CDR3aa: CASSKGLVTNTEAFF
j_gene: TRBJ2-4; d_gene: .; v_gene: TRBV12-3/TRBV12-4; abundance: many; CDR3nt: TGTGCCAGCAGTCCCGCGAGGTTAGCCAAAAACATTCAGTACTTC; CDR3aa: CASSPARLAKNIQYF
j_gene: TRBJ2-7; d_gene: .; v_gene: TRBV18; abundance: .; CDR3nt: TGTGCCAGCTCATTCCCCCCGGAATCCTACGAGCAGTACTTC; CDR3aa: CASSFPPESYEQYF
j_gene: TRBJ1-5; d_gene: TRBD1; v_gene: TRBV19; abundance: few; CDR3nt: TGTGCCAGTAGACAGGGGGCGGGAGGGAATCAGCCCCAGCATTTT; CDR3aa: CASRQGAGGNQPQHF
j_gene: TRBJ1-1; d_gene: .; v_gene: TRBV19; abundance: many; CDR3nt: TGTGCCAGTAGTATATCAGGAGGGGGGAACACTGAAGCTTTCTTT; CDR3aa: CASSISGGGNTEAFF
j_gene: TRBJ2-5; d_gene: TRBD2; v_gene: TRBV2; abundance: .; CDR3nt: TGTGCCAGCAGCCCCGGGACTAGCGGGGGGCCAGAGACCCAGTACTTC; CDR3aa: CASSPGTSGGPETQYF
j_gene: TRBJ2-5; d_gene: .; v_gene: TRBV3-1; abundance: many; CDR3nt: TGTGCCAGCAGCCAAGACTGGCAAGAGACCCAGTACTTC; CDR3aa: CASSQDWQETQYF
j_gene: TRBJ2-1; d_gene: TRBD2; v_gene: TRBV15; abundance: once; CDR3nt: TGTGCCACCAGCAGGAGAAGCGGGGTGTCCCATGAGCAGTTCTTC; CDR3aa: CATSRRSGVSHEQFF
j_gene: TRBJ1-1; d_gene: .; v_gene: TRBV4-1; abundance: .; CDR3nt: TGCGCCAGCAGCCAAACCACCGGGACACTGGACACTGAAGCTTTCTTT; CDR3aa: CASSQTTGTLDTEAFF
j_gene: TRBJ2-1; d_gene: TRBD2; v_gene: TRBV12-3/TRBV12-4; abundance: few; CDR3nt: TGTGCCAGCGGTGGCGCGGTTGGGACTAGCGGTTACAATGAGCAGTTCTTC; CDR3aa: CASGGAVGTSGYNEQFF
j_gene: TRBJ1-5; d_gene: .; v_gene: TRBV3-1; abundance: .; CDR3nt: TGTGCCAGCAGCCAACCAAGAAGAGGTCCCGAGACAGATCAGCTGGGCAATCAGCCCCAGCATTTT; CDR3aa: CASSQPRRGPETDQLGNQPQHF
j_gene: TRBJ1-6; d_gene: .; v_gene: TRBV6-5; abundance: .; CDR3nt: TGTGCCAGCAGTTTCCGGGACGGCTCTATTAATTCACCCCTCCACTTT; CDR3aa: CASSFRDGSINSPLHF
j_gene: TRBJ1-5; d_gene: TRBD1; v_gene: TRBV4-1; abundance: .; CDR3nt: TGCGCCAGCAGCCAGACAGGGTTCCCGGGTCAGCCCCAGCATTTT; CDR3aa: CASSQTGFPGQPQHF
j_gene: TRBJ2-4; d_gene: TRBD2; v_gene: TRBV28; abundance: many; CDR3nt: TGTGCCAGCAGTCGCCCCTTTAGCGGGATTGGTAGAAACATTCAGTACTTC; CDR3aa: CASSRPFSGIGRNIQYF
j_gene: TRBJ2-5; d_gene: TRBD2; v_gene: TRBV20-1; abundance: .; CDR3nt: TGCAGTGCTAGAGGTCTCGGGGTAGCGGGAGTGCGAACCCAGTACTTC; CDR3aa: CSARGLGVAGVRTQYF
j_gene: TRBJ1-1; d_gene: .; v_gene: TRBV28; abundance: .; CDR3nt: TGTGCCAGCAGTTTTTTAGGCCCAGGTGGGCCGAACACTGAAGCTTTCTTT; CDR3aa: CASSFLGPGGPNTEAFF
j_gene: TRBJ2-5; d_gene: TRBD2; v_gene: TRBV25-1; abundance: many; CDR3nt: TGTGCCAGCAGCGTACCCGGGGGGACGAAGACCCAGTACTTC; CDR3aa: CASSVPGGTKTQYF
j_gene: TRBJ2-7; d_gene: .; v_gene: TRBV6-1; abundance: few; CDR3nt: TGTGCCAGCCATGCCAGCTTCCGGGACTTCCTCCTGGGAGAGCAGTACTTC; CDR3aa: CASHASFRDFLLGEQYF
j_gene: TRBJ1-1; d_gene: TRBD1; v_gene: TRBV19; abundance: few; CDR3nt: TGTGCCTCAAAGGACAGGTCCTTATTCAACCCTTTCTTT; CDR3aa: CASKDRSLFNPFF
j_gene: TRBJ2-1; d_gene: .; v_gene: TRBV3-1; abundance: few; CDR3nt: TGTGCCAGCAGCCGATGGACGGACAACTACAATGAGCAGTTCTTC; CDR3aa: CASSRWTDNYNEQFF
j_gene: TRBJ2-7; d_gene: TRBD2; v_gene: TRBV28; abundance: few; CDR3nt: TGTGCCACCTGTAGCGGGAGAAGTTACTACGAGCAGTACTTC; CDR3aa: CATCSGRSYYEQYF
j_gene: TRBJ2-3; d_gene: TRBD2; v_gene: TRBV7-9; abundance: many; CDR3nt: TGTGCCAGCAGCTTAGGGTCCGCGGGAGATCTAAATACGCAGTATTTT; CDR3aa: CASSLGSAGDLNTQYF
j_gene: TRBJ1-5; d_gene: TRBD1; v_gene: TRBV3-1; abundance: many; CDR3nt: TGTGCCAGCAGCCAAGACTGGACAGGGGTACATCAGCCCCAGCATTTT; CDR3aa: CASSQDWTGVHQPQHF
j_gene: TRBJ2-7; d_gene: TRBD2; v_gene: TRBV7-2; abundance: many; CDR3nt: TGTGCCAGCAGCCTTAGCGGGAGGGCCGACTACGAGCAGTACTTC; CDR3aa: CASSLSGRADYEQYF
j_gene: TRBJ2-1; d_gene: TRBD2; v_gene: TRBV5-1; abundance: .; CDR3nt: TGCGCCAGCAGCTCTACATCTAGCGGCTACAATGAGCAGTTCTTC; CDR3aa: CASSSTSSGYNEQFF
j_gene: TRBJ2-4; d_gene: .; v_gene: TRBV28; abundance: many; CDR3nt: TGTGCCAGCTCAGGAGGGAATTCGGGTAGAGCCAAAAACATTCAGTACTTC; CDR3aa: CASSGGNSGRAKNIQYF
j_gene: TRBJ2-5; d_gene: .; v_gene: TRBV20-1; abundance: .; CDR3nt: TGCAGTGCTAGAGATTTCCCCCCTAGAGAGACCCAGTACTTC; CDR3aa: CSARDFPPRETQYF
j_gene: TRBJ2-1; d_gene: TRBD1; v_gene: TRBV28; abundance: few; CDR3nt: TGTGCCAGCAGTCAGGAGACAGGGTTCTTTAATGAGCAGTTCTTC; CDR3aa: CASSQETGFFNEQFF
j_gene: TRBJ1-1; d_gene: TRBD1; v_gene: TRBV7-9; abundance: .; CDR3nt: TGTGCCAGCAGCTTAGTTCAGGGGGCAGGGATGAACACTGAAGCTTTCTTT; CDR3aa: CASSLVQGAGMNTEAFF
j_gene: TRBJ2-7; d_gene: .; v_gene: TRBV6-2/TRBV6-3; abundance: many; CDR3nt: TGTGCCAGCAGTGAAGCTCCGGGATATTCCTACGAGCAGTACTTC; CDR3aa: CASSEAPGYSYEQYF
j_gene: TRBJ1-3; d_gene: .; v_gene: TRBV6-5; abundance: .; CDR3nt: TGTGCCAGCAGTTACACAGAGGTTATCCACTCTGGAAACACCATATATTTT; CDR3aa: CASSYTEVIHSGNTIYF
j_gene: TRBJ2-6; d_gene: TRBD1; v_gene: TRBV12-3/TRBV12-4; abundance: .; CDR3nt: TGTGCCAGCGGTCCAGACAGGGCCGGGGCCAACGTCCTGACTTTC; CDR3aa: CASGPDRAGANVLTF
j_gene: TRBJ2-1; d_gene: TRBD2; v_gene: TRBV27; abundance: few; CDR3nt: TGTGCCAGCAAGGCAGGTTATGGGAGGGGCAATGAGCAGTTCTTC; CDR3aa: CASKAGYGRGNEQFF
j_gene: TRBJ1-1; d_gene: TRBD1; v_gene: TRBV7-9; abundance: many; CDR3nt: TGTGCCAGCAGCCTGAGGACAGGGGGCGCGGTCACTGAAGCTTTCTTT; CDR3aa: CASSLRTGGAVTEAFF
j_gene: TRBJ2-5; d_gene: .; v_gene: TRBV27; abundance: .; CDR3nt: TGTGCCAGCAGTCGGAAGCGCCAAGAGACCCAGTACTTC; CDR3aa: CASSRKRQETQYF
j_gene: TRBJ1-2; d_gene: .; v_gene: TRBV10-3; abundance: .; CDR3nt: TGTGCCATCAGCTACGGGGAGGGCGACTATGGCTACACCTTC; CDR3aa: CAISYGEGDYGYTF
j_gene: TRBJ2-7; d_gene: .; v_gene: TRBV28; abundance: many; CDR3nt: TGTGCCAGCACCCCCGTGGCAGGGAGGTACGAGCAGTACTTC; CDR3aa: CASTPVAGRYEQYF
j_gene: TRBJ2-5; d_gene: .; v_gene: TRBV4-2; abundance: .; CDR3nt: TGTGCCAGCAGCCAAGATCTAGCGTCCCAAGAGACCCAGTACTTC; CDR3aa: CASSQDLASQETQYF
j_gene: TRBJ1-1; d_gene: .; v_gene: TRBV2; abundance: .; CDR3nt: TGTGCCAGCAGTGATTCGGGACAAGTGAACACTGAAGCTTTCTTT; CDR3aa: CASSDSGQVNTEAFF
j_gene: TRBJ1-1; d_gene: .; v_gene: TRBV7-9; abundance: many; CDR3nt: TGTGCCAGCAGCTTAGGCGGCAGGGCGAACACTGAAGCTTTCTTT; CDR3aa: CASSLGGRANTEAFF
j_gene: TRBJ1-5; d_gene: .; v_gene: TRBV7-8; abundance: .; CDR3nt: TGTGCCAGCAGCAATTCCGGGCAGGGAGGAAGTCAGCCCCAGCATTTT; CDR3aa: CASSNSGQGGSQPQHF
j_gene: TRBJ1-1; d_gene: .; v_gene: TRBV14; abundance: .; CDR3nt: TGTGCCAGCAGCCAAGGCCGGGTCAGGACCACTGAAGCTTTCTTT; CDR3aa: CASSQGRVRTTEAFF
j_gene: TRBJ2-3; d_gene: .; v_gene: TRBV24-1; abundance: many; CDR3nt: TGTGCCACCAGTCCCCCGGGCTGGTTGGAAGATACGCAGTATTTT; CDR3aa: CATSPPGWLEDTQYF
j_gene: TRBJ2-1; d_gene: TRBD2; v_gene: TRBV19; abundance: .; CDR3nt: TGTGCCAGTAGGGGTTGGGGACTAGCGGGAGGAGGAAGTAATGAGCAGTTCTTC; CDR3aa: CASRGWGLAGGGSNEQFF